What follows is one TCR beta chain and its context. The data were taken from a study of T cell changes during pregnancy in multiple sclerosis. Measured with immunoSEQ multiplex PCR; TCRdb has only the in-frame clones, and not every one. The sample carries 19,000 or so clones, 70% to 90% recorded once. The source of this sequence is a female donor in good health, enrolled as a control in a pregnancy study. Source: CD8+ T cells from peripheral blood mononuclear cells, taken after pregnancy.

The chain's CDR3 is CASSERAHTEAFF. The CDR3 DNA reads TGTGCCAGCAGTGAGAGGGCACACACTGAAGCTTTCTTT. V usage is TRBV6-4 and J usage is TRBJ1-1; D not certain. The CDR3 extends over 13 amino acids. V gave up 3 bases and J gave up 3 bases, with 8 bases separating them. Germline V CDR1 and CDR2: MRHNA, SNTAGT.